This T cell receptor beta chain is drawn from a study of CD8 T cells in ankylosing spondylitis. Study-level points and caveats: Past studies reported some motif variants in reactive arthritis synovial fluid and blood. The study looked at matched synovial fluid samples from ankylosing spondylitis patients. Disease-linked clones were reported to be significantly enriched there. Apparently characteristic of ankylosing spondylitis blood was a TCR beta motif (about 8 highly homologous variants).

The CDR3 extends over 21 amino acids. Losses at the gene ends were 2 bases for V and 1 base for J; bases not matched to a gene: 17. CDR1 SGHAT and CDR2 FQNNGV come from the germline V gene. Remarks on this clonotype: The antigen is not known.

Making the TCR beta libraries involved quantitative 5'-RACE with molecular barcodes. One entry per CDR3 protein results from TCRdb running MiXCR on the 5' RACE reads. The table has a few hundred thousand distinct CDR3 sequences, 15% to 20% seen once. This TCR was recovered from a male donor with ankylosing spondylitis or in good health (not recorded which). Sequences were obtained from blood, either unsorted or a sorted T cell fraction (not recorded which). The V and J genes are TRBV11-2 and TRBJ2-4; TRBD2 matches at 10 bases. The CDR3 region has the DNA TGTGCCAGCAGCTTACATACCCTACTAGCGGGGTCTAAAAGGGCCAAAAACATTCAGTACTTC. This gives the protein CASSLHTLLAGSKRAKNIQYF.